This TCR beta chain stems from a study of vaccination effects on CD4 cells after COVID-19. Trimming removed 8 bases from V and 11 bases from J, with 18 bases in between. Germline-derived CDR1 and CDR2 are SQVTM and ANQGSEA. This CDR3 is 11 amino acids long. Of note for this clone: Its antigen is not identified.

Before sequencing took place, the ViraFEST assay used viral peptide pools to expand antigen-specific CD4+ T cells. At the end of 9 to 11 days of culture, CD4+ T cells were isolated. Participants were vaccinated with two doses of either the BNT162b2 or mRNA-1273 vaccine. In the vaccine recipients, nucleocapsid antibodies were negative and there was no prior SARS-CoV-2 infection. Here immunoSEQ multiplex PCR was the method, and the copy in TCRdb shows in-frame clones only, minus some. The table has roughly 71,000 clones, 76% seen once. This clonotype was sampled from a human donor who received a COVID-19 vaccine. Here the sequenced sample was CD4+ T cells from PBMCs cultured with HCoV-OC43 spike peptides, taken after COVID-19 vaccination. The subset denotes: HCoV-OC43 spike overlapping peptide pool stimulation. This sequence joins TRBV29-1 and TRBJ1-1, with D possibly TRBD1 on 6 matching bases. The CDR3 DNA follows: TGCAGCTACGGCGAGGGGGGCCTCGCTTTCTTT. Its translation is CSYGEGGLAFF. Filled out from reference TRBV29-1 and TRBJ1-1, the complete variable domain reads SAVISQKPSRDICQRGTSLTIQCQVDSQVTMMFWYRQQPGQSLTLIATANQGSEATYESGFVIDKFPISRPNLTFSTLTVSNMSPEDSSIYLCSYGEGGLAFFGQGTRLTVV.